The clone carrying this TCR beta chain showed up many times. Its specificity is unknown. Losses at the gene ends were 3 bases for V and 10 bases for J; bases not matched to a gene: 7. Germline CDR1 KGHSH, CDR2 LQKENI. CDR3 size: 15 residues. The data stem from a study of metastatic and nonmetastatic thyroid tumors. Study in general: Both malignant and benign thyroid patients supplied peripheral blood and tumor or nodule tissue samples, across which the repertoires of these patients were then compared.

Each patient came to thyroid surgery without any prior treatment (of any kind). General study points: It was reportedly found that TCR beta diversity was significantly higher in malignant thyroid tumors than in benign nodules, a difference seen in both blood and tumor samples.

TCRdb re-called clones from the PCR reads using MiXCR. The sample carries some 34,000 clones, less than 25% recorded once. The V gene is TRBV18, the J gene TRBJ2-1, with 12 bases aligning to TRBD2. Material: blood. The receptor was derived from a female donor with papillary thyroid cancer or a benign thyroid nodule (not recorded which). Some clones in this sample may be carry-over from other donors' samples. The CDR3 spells CASSPLAGGPWEQFF. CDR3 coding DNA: TGTGCCAGCTCACCGCTAGCGGGAGGGCCTTGGGAGCAGTTCTTC. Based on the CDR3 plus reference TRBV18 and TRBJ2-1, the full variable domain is NAGVMQNPRHLVRRRGQEARLRCSPMKGHSHVYWYRQLPEEGLKFMVYLQKENIIDESGMPKERFSAEFPKEGPSILRIQQVVRGDSAAYFCASSPLAGGPWEQFFGPGTRLTVL.